These 14 T cell receptor beta chains were all obtained from the same sample, sequenced in a study of molecular identifiers for immune sequencing clone quantification. MiXCR was run by TCRdb on the PCR reads, yielding one entry per CDR3 protein. This sample yields 490,000 or so distinct CDR3 sequences, of which 20% to 25% are seen a single time; approximately 0.84% belongs to the top ten. Input material: naive CD8+ T cells from blood, with Jurkat cell RNA spiked in. Subset described: FACS-sorted CD8+CD4-CCR7+CD45RA+ naive T cells. The receptor source for this set is a human donor in good health. Some libraries in this study had Jurkat cell RNA spiked in.

This clonotype was observed at least ten times. DNA of the CDR3: TGCGCCAGCAGCCAAGAAGTCAGCTTGAACACTGAAGCTTTCTTT. Translating gives CASSQEVSLNTEAFF. This sequence joins TRBV4-3 and TRBJ1-1; unclear D gene. The CDR3 sequence is 15 residues long. The germline CDR1 and CDR2 sequences are LGHNA and YSLEER. V was shortened by 0 bases and J by 0 bases, with 8 bases between the two germline ends.

The J gene is TRBJ2-1, the V gene TRBV15, with D maybe TRBD1 (7 bases). This CDR3 is built from 15 residues. V lost 3 bases and J 6 bases, leaving 15 bases between the germline ends. Germline CDR1 and CDR2: LNHNV and YYDKDF (reference sequence). CDR3 residues: CATSRRAGGFNEQFF. CDR3 in DNA: TGTGCCACCAGCAGGAGGGCAGGGGGGTTCAATGAGCAGTTCTTC.

The chain joins TRBV4-1 to TRBJ1-1; 7 nucleotides align to TRBD1. Per germline, CDR1 MGHRA and CDR2 YSYEKL. The CDR3 is 15 residues long. J lost 4 bases, V lost 1 base, and 6 bases had no gene match. CDR3 coding DNA: TGCGCCAGCAGCCAAGGTACAGGGGTCGGCACTGAAGCTTTCTTT. Residues: CASSQGTGVGTEAFF.

Concerning this clonotype itself: This could be a read error, since a much larger clone is one nucleotide away. J is TRBJ1-1 and V is TRBV7-9; D unclear. Germline CDR1 reads SEHNR; CDR2 reads FQNEAQ (reference sequence). The CDR3 totals 15 residues. The CDR3 protein is CASSPTTSPNTDAFF. The CDR3 nucleotides read TGTGCCAGCAGCCCCACTACCAGCCCGAACACTGATGCTTTCTTT.

The J gene is TRBJ1-2, the V gene TRBV7-9; D unresolved. The CDR3 is 16 amino acids. V lost 5 bases and J lost 3, with 19 bases in between. Germline V gene lookup returns CDR1 SEHNR and CDR2 FQNEAQ (reference sequence). CDR3 sequence: CASSPGSAPLDYGYTF. CDR3 nucleotide sequence: TGTGCCAGCAGCCCCGGGTCGGCCCCTCTGGACTATGGCTACACCTTC.

This clonotype occurred a few times. The gene calls are TRBV28 and TRBJ2-5; 7 positions match TRBD1. The germline gives CDR1 MDHEN, CDR2 SYDVKM. J was trimmed by 5 bases and V by 2 bases; bases with no gene match: 8. The CDR3 is 15 amino acids. CDR3 bases: TGTGCCAGCAGTTTAATGGCAGGGGGTGACGAGACCCAGTACTTC. Encoded protein: CASSLMAGGDETQYF.

The gene calls are TRBV6-2 or TRBV6-3 and TRBJ2-5, with TRBD2 identical over 9 bases. Germline trimming cut 6 bases from V and 5 bases from J; bases unmatched to any gene: 19. Germline values: CDR1 MNHEY, CDR2 SVGEGT. The CDR3 consists of 18 residues. CDR3 nucleotide sequence: TGTGCCAGCAGACACACGATTGTTAGCGGGAGTCTCCATGAGACCCAGTACTTC. The encoded protein is CASRHTIVSGSLHETQYF.

As to this clonotype: Lacking the conserved final phenylalanine or tryptophan, this CDR3 likely reflects a read error. This chain joins TRBV5-3 and TRBJ1-1, with TRBD1 identical over 7 bases. TRBV5-3 is known as an ORF, though its function is uncertain. V dropped 8 bases and J dropped 4; count of bases not matched to a gene: 14. The CDR3 sequence is 15 residues long. The CDR3 DNA reads as TGTGCCAGCAGCGGAGCGCAGGGGGTCAGCACTGAAGCTTTCTCT. Protein: CASSGAQGVSTEAFS.

This clonotype appeared many times. The chain uses TRBV4-1 and TRBJ2-7; D is ambiguous. CDR1 MGHRA and CDR2 YSYEKL come from the germline V gene. The CDR3 has 13 residues. V shed 4 bases and J shed 3 bases, with 10 bases lying between them. The CDR3 loop is CASSRIFNYEQYF. The CDR3 bases are TGCGCCAGCAGCCGGATTTTTAACTACGAGCAGTACTTC.

This clonotype was found a few times. The gene calls are TRBV6-4 and TRBJ2-3; TRBD2 is a possible D gene (6 bases). The germline CDR1 and CDR2 sequences are MRHNA and SNTAGT. Trimming removed 2 bases from V and 0 bases from J, with 24 bases in between. This CDR3 region has 20 residues. CDR3 region: CASSDPITPIVAGSTDTQYF. For the CDR3, the DNA is TGTGCCAGCAGTGACCCTATAACCCCGATTGTGGCGGGGAGCACAGATACGCAGTATTTT.

This clonotype came up a few times. V gene TRBV6-4 combines with J gene TRBJ1-2; D may be TRBD1 (5 bases). Germline V lookup: CDR1 MRHNA, CDR2 SNTAGT. Trimming removed 2 bases from V and 4 bases from J, with 5 bases in between. This CDR3 region has 12 residues. CDR3 coding DNA: TGTGCCAGCAGTGACGGGACCTATGGCTACACCTTC. Its translation: CASSDGTYGYTF.

There are a few counts of this clonotype. This chain links TRBV20-1 with TRBJ1-5; a weak D match, TRBD1 (5 bases). This CDR3 is 15 amino acids long. Per germline, CDR1 DFQATT and CDR2 SNEGSKA (reference sequence). Trimming pared 4 bases from V and 1 base from J, leaving 14 bases between. The CDR3 nucleotides are TGCAGTGCTAACGACCTCAGGGCAAGCAATCAGCCCCAGCATTTT. Protein sequence: CSANDLRASNQPQHF.

On this clonotype itself: This may stem from a read error, because a much larger clone lies one nucleotide away. The rearrangement uses TRBV7-9 and TRBJ2-7, with D possibly being TRBD2 (7 bases). CDR1 and CDR2 from the germline V gene are SEHNR and FQNEAQ (reference sequence). The CDR3 runs 13 residues. V dropped 8 bases and J dropped 2 bases, with 13 bases sitting between them. The CDR3 is CASGGGRTYEQYF. CDR3 bases: TGTGCCAGCGGGGGGGGCCGAACCTACGAGCAGTACTTC. The variable domain in full, with the rest retrieved from reference TRBV7-9 and TRBJ2-7, is DTGVSQNPRHKITKRGQNVTFRCDPISEHNRLYWYRQTLGQGPEFLTYFQNEAQLEKSRLLSDRFSAERPKGSFSTLEIQRTEQGDSAMYLCASGGGRTYEQYFGPGTRLTVT.

This chain links TRBV6-1 with TRBJ2-5; the D gene is possibly TRBD2 (5 bases). Trimming pared 4 bases from V and 5 bases from J, leaving 11 bases between. The CDR3 spans 13 residues. The germline V gene encodes CDR1 MNHNS and CDR2 SASEGT. In nucleotides, the CDR3 is TGTGCCAGCAGTGTCCGGGGAATGGAGACCCAGTACTTC. Its translation is CASSVRGMETQYF.